This is a list of T cell receptor beta chains from one sample in a study of immune cell composition in non-small cell lung cancer. Sequencing used immunoSEQ multiplex PCR; TCRdb keeps in-frame clones, though not all of them. This sample has 1,500 to 2,000 clones, with 70% to 80% found just once. Sequencing used lung tumor tissue. These receptors were taken from a human donor with non-small cell lung cancer. The CDR3 runs from the conserved cysteine through the conserved F or W. The D gene is left open where the match is weak. Where a row states a size, it is once, few, many or the class of an expanded clone; other rows omit it.

size	D	J	V	CDR3	DNA
NA	TRBD2	TRBJ2-7	TRBV2	CASSTGTSGSEQYF	TGTGCCAGTAGTACCGGGACTAGCGGTTCCGAGCAGTACTTC
once	NA	TRBJ2-1	TRBV5-1	CASSLAGSLGDEQFF	TGCGCCAGCAGCTTGGCCGGCTCTTTGGGCGATGAGCAGTTCTTC
NA	NA	TRBJ2-6	TRBV5-1	CASLGGYSGANVLTF	TGCGCCAGCCTTGGGGGCTACTCTGGGGCCAACGTCCTGACTTTC
NA	TRBD1	TRBJ1-2	TRBV5-5	CASSLETGSAGYTF	TGTGCCAGCAGCTTGGAGACAGGGAGCGCTGGCTACACCTTC
NA	NA	TRBJ2-1	TRBV7-3	CASSLRVSDREQFF	TGTGCCAGCAGCTTAAGGGTCTCTGACAGAGAGCAGTTCTTC
NA	NA	TRBJ1-1	TRBV5-6	CASSLEGQGRNTEAFF	TGTGCCAGCAGCTTGGAAGGTCAGGGGAGGAACACTGAAGCTTTCTTT
NA	NA	TRBJ1-4	TRBV19	CASSEEPTNEKLFF	TGTGCCAGTAGTGAGGAGCCAACTAATGAAAAACTGTTTTTT
NA	NA	TRBJ2-7	TRBV28	CASSLYPEERAAYEQYF	TGTGCCAGCAGTTTATACCCAGAGGAGCGGGCCGCCTACGAGCAGTACTTC
NA	TRBD2	TRBJ2-1	TRBV5-4	CASSLSLAGYNEQFF	TGTGCCAGCAGCTTGTCGCTAGCGGGATACAATGAGCAGTTCTTC
NA	TRBD2	TRBJ2-1	TRBV14	CASSRKRDGRSYEQFF	TGTGCCAGCAGCCGGAAGCGGGACGGACGGTCGTATGAGCAGTTCTTC
once	NA	TRBJ1-2	TRBV28	CASSLEEFGQGRNYGYTF	TGTGCCAGCAGTTTAGAGGAGTTTGGGCAGGGGAGAAACTATGGCTACACCTTC
NA	TRBD1	TRBJ1-5	TRBV7-2	CASKDREGINQPQHF	TGTGCCAGCAAGGACAGGGAGGGGATCAATCAGCCCCAGCATTTT
few	NA	TRBJ1-1	TRBV4-2	CASSRNDRLNTEAFF	TGTGCCAGCAGCCGAAACGACAGACTGAACACTGAAGCTTTCTTT
NA	NA	TRBJ2-4	TRBV18	CASSGGVENIQYF	TGTGCCAGCTCAGGAGGGGTGGAAAACATTCAGTACTTC
few	TRBD1	TRBJ1-1	TRBV7-2	CASSSRDRMNTEAFF	TGTGCCAGCAGCTCCAGGGACAGAATGAACACTGAAGCTTTCTTT